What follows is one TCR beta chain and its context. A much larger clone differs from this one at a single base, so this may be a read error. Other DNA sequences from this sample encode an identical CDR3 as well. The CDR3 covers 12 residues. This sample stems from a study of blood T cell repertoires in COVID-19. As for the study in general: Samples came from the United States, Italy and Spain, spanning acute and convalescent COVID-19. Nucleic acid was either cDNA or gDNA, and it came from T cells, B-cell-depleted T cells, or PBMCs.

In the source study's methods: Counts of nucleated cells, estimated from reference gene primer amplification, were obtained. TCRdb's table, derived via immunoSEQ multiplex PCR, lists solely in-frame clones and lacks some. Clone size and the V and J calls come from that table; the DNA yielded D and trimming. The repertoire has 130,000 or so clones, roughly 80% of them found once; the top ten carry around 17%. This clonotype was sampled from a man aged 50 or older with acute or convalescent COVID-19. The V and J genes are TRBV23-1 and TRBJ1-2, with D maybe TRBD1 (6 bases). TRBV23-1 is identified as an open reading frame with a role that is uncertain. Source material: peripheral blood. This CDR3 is CHRVTSNYGYTF. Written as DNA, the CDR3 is TGCCACAGGGTGACCTCTAACTATGGCTACACCTTC.